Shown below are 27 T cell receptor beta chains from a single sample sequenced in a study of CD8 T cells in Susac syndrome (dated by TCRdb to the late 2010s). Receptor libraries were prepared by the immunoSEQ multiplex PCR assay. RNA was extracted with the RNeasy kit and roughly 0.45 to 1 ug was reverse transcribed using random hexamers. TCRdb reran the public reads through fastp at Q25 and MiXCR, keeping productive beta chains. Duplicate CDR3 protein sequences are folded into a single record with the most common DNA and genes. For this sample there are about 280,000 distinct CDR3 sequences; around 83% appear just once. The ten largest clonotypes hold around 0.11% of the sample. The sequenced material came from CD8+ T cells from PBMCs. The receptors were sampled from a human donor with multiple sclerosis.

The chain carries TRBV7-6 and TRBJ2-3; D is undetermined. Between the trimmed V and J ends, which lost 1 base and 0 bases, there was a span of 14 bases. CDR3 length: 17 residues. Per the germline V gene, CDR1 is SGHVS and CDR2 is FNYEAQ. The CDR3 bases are TGTGCCAGCAGCTTAGATTGGAGCGATTATAGCACAGATACGCAGTATTTT. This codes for CASSLDWSDYSTDTQYF. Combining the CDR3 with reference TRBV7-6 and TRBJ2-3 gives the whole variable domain GAGVSQSPRYKVTKRGQDVALRCDPISGHVSLYWYRQALGQGPEFLTYFNYEAQQDKSGLPNDRFSAERPEGSISTLTIQRTEQRDSAMYRCASSLDWSDYSTDTQYFGPGTRLTVL.

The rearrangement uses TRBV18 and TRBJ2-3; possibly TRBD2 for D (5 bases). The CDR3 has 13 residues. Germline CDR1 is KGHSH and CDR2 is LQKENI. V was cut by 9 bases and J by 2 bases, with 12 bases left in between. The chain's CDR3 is CASFQEVTDTQYF. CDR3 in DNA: TGTGCCAGTTTTCAGGAGGTCACAGATACGCAGTATTTT.

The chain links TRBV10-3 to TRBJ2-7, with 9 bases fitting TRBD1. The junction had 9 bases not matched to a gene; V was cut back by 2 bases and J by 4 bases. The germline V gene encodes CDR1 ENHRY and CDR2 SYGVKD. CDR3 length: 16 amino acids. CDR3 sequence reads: CAISEQPGQGGYEQYF. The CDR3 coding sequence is TGTGCCATCAGTGAGCAGCCGGGACAGGGAGGTTACGAGCAGTACTTC.

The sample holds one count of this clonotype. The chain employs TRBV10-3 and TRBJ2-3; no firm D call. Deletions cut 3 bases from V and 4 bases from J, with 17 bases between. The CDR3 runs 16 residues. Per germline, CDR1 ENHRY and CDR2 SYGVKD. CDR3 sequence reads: CAISDGFSQNPDTQYF. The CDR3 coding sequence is TGTGCCATCAGTGATGGGTTCTCGCAAAACCCAGATACGCAGTATTTT.

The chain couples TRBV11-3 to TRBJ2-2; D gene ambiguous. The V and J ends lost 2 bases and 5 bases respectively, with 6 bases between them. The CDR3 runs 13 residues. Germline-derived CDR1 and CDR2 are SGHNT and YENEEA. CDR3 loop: CASSLSLTGELFF. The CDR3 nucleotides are TGTGCCAGCAGCTTATCTTTGACCGGGGAGCTGTTTTTT.

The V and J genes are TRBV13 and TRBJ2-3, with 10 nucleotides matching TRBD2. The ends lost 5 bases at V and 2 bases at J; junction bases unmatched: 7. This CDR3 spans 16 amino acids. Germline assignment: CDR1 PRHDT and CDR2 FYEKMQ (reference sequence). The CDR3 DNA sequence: TGTGCCAGCAGCGGCCGGACTAGCGGCCTCACAGATACGCAGTATTTT. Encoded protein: CASSGRTSGLTDTQYF.

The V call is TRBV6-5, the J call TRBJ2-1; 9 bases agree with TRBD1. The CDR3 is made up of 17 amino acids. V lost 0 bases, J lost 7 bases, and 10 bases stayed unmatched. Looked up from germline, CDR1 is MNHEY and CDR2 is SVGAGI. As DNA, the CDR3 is TGTGCCAGCAGTTACTCTCGGACAGGGGCTATTAGTAATGAGCAGTTCTTC. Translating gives CASSYSRTGAISNEQFF.

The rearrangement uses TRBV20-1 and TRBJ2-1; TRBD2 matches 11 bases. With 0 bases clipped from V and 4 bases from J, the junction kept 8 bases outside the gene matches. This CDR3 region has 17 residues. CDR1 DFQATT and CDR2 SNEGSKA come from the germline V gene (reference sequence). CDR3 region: CSARDKPGLAEYNEQFF. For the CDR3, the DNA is TGCAGTGCTAGAGATAAACCGGGACTAGCGGAGTACAATGAGCAGTTCTTC.

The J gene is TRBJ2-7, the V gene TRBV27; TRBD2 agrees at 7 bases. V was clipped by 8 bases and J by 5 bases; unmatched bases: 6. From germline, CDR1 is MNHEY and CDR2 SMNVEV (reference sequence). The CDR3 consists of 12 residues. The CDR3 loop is CASRSGPNEQYF. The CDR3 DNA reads TGTGCCAGCCGTAGCGGGCCTAACGAGCAGTACTTC.

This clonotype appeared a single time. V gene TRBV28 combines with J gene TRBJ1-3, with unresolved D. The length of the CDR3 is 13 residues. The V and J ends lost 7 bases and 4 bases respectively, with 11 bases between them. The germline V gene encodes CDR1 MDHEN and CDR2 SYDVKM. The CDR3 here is CASTPDGGNTIYF. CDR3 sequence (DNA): TGTGCCAGCACACCCGACGGAGGAAACACCATATATTTT.

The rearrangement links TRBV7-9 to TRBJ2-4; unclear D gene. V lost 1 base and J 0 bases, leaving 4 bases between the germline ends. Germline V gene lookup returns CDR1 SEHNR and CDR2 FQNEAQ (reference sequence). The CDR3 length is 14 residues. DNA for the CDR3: TGTGCCAGCAGCTTAGAGTTAGCCAAAAACATTCAGTACTTC. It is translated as CASSLELAKNIQYF. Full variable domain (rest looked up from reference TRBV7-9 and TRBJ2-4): DTGVSQNPRHKITKRGQNVTFRCDPISEHNRLYWYRQTLGQGPEFLTYFQNEAQLEKSRLLSDRFSAERPKGSFSTLEIQRTEQGDSAMYLCASSLELAKNIQYFGAGTRLSVL.

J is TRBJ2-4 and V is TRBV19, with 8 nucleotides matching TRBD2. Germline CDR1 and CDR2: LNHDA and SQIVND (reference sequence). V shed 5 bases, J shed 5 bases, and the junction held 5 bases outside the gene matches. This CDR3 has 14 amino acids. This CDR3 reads CASSSWTSQNIQYF. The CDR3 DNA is TGTGCCAGTAGTTCTTGGACTAGCCAAAACATTCAGTACTTC.

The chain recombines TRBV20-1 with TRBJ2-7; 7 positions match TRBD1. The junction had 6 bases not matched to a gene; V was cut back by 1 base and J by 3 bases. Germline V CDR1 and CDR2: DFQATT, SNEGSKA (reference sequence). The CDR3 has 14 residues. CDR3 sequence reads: CSARGDRARYEQYF. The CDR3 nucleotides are TGCAGTGCTAGAGGCGACAGGGCGCGCTACGAGCAGTACTTC.

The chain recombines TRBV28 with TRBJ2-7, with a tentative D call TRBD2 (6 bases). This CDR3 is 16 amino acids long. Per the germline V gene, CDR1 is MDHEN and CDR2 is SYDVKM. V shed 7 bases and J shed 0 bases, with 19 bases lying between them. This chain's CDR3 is CASKPGRPGDSYEQYF. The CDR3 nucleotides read TGTGCCAGCAAACCCGGACGGCCGGGGGACTCCTACGAGCAGTACTTC.

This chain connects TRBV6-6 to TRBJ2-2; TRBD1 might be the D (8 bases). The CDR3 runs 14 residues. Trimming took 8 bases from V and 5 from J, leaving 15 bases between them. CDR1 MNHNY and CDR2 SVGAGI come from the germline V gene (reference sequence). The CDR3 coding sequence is TGTGCCAGCGGGAACAGGGGGGGGACCGGGGAGCTGTTTTTT. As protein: CASGNRGGTGELFF.

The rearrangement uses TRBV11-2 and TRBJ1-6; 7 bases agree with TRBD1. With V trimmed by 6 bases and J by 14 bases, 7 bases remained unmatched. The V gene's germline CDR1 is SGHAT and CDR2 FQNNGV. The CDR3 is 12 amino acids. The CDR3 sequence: CASRKTRGALHF. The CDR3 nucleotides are TGTGCCAGCAGGAAGACCAGGGGGGCCCTCCACTTT.

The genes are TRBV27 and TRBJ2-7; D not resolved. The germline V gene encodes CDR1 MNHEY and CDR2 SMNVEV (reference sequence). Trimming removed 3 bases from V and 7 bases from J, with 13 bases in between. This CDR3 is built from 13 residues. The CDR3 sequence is CASSFIPSREQYF. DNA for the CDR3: TGTGCCAGCAGTTTCATTCCCTCACGGGAGCAGTACTTC.

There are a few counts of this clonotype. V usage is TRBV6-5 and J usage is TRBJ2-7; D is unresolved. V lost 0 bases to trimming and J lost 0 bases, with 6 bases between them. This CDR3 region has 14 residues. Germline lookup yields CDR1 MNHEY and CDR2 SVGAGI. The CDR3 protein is CASSYSDNSYEQYF. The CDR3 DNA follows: TGTGCCAGCAGTTACTCGGATAACTCCTACGAGCAGTACTTC.

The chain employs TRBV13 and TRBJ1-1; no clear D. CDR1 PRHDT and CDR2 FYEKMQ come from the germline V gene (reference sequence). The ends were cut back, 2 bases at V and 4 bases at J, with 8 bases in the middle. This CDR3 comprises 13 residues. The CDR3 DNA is TGTGCCAGCAGCTTAAACGGCCCCACTGAAGCTTTCTTT. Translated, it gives CASSLNGPTEAFF. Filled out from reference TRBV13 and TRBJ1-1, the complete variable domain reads AAGVIQSPRHLIKEKRETATLKCYPIPRHDTVYWYQQGPGQDPQFLISFYEKMQSDKGSIPDRFSAQQFSDYHSELNMSSLELGDSALYFCASSLNGPTEAFFGQGTRLTVV.

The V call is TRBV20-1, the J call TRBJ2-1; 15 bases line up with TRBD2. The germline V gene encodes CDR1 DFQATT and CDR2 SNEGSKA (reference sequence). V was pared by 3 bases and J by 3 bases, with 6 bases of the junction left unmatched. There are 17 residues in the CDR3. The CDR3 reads CSASGLAGGPVYNEQFF. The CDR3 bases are TGCAGTGCTAGTGGACTAGCGGGAGGGCCCGTCTACAATGAGCAGTTCTTC.

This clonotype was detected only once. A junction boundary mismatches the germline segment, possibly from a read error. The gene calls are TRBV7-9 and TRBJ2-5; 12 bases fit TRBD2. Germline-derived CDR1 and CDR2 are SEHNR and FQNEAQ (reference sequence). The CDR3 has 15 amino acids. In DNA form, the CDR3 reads TGTGCCAGCAGAAAGACTAGCGGGGGCCCAGAGACCCGGTACTTC. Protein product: CASRKTSGGPETRYF. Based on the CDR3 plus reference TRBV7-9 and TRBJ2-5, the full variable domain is DTGVSQNPRHKITKRGQNVTFRCDPISEHNRLYWYRQTLGQGPEFLTYFQNEAQLEKSRLLSDRFSAERPKGSFSTLEIQRTEQGDSAMYLCASRKTSGGPETRYFGPGTRLLVL.

The CDR3 spells CASSQRGWSSYNEQFF. In DNA form, the CDR3 reads TGTGCCAGCAGCCAAAGAGGGTGGAGCTCCTACAATGAGCAGTTCTTC. The chain carries TRBV14 and TRBJ2-1; tentatively, D is TRBD2 (5 bases). The CDR3 sequence is 16 residues long. In germline, CDR1 is SGHDN, CDR2 FVKESK. Deletions cut 2 bases from V and 0 bases from J, with 11 bases between.

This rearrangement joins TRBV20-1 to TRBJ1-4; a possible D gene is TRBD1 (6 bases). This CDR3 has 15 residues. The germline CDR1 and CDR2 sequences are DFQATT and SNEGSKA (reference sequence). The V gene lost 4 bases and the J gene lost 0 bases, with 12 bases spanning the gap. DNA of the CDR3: TGCAGTGCTAAACAGGGCCCTGCAACTAATGAAAAACTGTTTTTT. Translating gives CSAKQGPATNEKLFF.

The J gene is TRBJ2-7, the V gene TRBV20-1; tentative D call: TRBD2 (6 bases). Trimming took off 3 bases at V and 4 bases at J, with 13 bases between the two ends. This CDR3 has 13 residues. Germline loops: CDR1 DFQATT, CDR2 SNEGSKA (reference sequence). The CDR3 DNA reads TGCAGTGCTAGCGGGGACTCGAAGTACGAGCAGTACTTC. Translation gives CSASGDSKYEQYF.

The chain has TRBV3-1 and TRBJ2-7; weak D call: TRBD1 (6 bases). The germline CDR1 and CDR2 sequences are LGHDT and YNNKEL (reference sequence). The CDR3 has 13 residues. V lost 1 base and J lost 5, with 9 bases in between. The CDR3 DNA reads TGTGCCAGCAGCCAAGGGGCAGGGGACGAGCAGTACTTC. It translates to CASSQGAGDEQYF.

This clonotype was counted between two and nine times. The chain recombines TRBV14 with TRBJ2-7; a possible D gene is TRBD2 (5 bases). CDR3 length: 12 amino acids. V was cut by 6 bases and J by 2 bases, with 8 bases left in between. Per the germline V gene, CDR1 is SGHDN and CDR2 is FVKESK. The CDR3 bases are TGTGCCAGCAGATTCGGGACCTACGAGCAGTACTTC. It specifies CASRFGTYEQYF. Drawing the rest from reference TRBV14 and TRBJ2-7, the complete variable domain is EAGVTQFPSHSVIEKGQTVTLRCDPISGHDNLYWYRRVMGKEIKFLLHFVKESKQDESGMPNNRFLAERTGGTYSTLKVQPAELEDSGVYFCASRFGTYEQYFGPGTRLTVT.

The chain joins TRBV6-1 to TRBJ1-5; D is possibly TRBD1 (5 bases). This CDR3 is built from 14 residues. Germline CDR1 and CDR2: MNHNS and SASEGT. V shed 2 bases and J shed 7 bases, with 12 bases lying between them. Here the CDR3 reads CASSEIQGYQPQHF. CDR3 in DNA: TGTGCCAGCAGTGAAATTCAGGGATACCAGCCCCAGCATTTT.